This T cell receptor (beta chain) was sequenced during a study of cytomegalovirus exposure and HLA in healthy donors. Study-wide results and limits: Most TCR sequences proved rare, with some public TCRs found in many donors. Confirmation in vitro established that a few CMV-associated chains were specific for CMV antigens.

Worth noting for this clone: Its antigen is not known.

The data were produced by immunoSEQ multiplex PCR, yet TCRdb's version contains in-frame clones alone and is incomplete. Altogether some 290,000 clones are present, roughly 88% being singletons, with the ten largest covering approximately 0.95%. The donors were part of the validation cohort of 120 subjects. That cohort was separate from the first cohort, which comprised 700 or so subjects. Per the germline V gene, CDR1 is SNHLY and CDR2 is FYNNEI. CDR3 size: 17 residues. J was trimmed by 0 bases and V by 0 bases; bases with no gene match: 4. The sequencing sample was made of PBMCs. The TCR comes from a man in his thirties or forties in good health and CMV-seronegative. The V gene is TRBV2, the J gene TRBJ1-3; 8 nucleotides match TRBD1. The CDR3 nucleotides are TGTGCCAGCAGTGAAGCGGGGACAGGCTACTCTGGAAACACCATATATTTT. Translated, it gives CASSEAGTGYSGNTIYF.